This paragraph reports one TCR beta chain. Using immunoSEQ multiplex PCR, the repertoire was profiled, and TCRdb retains in-frame clones only, with some absent. The profile shows more than 70,000 clones, roughly 90% of them singletons. From germline, CDR1 is ENHRY and CDR2 SYGVKD. CDR3 length equals 16 residues. Trimming removed 3 bases from V and 5 bases from J; junction bases left unmatched: 9. The data stem from a study of OX40 agonist ivuxolimab in advanced cancers. The source of this sequence is an adult with an advanced solid tumor such as melanoma, head and neck, liver or kidney cancer. The gene calls are TRBV10-3 and TRBJ2-2; 7 bases line up with TRBD1. The material sequenced was CD4+ or CD8+ T cells sorted from blood, taken in a trial of the OX40 agonist ivuxolimab. CDR3 DNA: TGTGCCATCAGTGACTTCGGGACAGCGAGTACCGGGGAGCTGTTTTTT. Its protein product is CAISDFGTASTGELFF.